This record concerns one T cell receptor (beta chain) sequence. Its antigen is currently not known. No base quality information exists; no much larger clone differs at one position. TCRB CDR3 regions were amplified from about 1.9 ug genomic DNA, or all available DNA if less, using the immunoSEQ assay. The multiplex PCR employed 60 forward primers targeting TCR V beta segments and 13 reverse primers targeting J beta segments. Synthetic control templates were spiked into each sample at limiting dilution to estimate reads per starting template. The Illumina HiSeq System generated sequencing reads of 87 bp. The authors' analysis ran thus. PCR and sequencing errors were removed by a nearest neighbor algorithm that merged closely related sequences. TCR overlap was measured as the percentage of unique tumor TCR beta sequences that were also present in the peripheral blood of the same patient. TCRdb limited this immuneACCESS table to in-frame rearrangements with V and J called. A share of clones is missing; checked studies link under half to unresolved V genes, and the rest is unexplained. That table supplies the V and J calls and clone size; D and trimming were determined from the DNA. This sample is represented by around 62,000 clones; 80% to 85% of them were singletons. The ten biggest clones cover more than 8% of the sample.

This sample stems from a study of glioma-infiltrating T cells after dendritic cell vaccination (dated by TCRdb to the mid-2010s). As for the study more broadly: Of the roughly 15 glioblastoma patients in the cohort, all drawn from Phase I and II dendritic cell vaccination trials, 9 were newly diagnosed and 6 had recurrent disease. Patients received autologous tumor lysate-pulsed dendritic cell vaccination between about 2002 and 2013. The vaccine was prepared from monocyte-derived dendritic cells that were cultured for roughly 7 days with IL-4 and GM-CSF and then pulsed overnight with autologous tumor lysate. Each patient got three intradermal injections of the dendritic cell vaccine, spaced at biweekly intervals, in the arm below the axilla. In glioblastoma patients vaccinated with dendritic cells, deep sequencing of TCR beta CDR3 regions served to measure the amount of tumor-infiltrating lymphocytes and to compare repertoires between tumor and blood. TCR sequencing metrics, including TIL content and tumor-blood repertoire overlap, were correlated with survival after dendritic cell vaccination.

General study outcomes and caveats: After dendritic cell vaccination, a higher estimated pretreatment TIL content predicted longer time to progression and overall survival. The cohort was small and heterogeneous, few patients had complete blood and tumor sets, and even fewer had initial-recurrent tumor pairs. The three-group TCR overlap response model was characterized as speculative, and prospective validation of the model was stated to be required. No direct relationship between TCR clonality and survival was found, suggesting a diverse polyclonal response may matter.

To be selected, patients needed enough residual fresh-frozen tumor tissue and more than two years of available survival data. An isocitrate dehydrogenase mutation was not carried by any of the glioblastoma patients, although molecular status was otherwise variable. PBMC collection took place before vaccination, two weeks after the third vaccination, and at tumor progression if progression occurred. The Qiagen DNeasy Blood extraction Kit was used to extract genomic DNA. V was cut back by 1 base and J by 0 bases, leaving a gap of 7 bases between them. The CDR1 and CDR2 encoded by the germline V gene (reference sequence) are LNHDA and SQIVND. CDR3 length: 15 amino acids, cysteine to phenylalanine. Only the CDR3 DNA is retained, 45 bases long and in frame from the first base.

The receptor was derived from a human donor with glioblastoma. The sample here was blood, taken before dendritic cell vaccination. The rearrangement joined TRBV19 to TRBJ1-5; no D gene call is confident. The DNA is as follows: TGTGCCAGTAGTATAGCTGACTATAGCAATCAGCCCCAGCATTTT. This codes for CASSIADYSNQPQHF.